The entry below gives a single T cell receptor beta chain sequence along with its context. The data were obtained in a study of cytomegalovirus exposure and HLA in healthy donors. This CDR3 spans 12 amino acids. Trimming took 3 bases from V and 3 from J, leaving 7 bases between them. Germline V CDR1 and CDR2: SGHRS, YFSETQ. Here immunoSEQ multiplex PCR was the method, and the copy in TCRdb shows in-frame clones only, minus some. This repertoire shows about 82,000 clones, just under 95% found once; its top ten account for about 0.7%. Separate from the roughly 670-subject first cohort, the 120-subject validation cohort was the one that the donors belonged to.

The TCR sequence derives from a man in his late teens or twenties in good health and CMV-seronegative. This chain connects TRBV5-1 to TRBJ2-7; D call uncertain. What was sequenced was PBMCs. CDR3 sequence (DNA): TGCGCCAGCAGCTCACGACTCTACGAGCAGTACTTC. Its protein product is CASSSRLYEQYF. Based on the CDR3 plus reference TRBV5-1 and TRBJ2-7, the full variable domain is KAGVTQTPRYLIKTRGQQVTLSCSPISGHRSVSWYQQTPGQGLQFLFEYFSETQRNKGNFPGRFSGRQFSNSRSEMNVSTLELGDSALYLCASSSRLYEQYFGPGTRLTVT.